This entry lists 15 T cell receptor beta chains sequenced from one sample in a study of CD8+ T cells in alopecia areata. cDNA prepared by RNA extraction and subsequent reverse transcription served as the template for sequencing. Only in-frame clones appear in the TCRdb table, and some are missing; sequencing was by immunoSEQ multiplex PCR. The data show roughly 260,000 clones, with none appearing a single time. Scientists pooled cutaneous lymph node cells and sorted them on CD4, CD8alpha, NKG2D, NKG2ACE and other markers. Sample: CD4+ T cells sorted from a lymph node. The receptors originated from a C3H/HeJ mouse with alopecia areata. This line is of MHC haplotype H2-k.

Notes on this clone: Gene names and germline match the mouse. The CDR3 is CTCSADGLGGRNQDTQYF. CDR3 bases read: TGCACCTGCAGTGCAGATGGACTGGGGGGCCGTAACCAAGAC. The chain has TRBV1 and TRBJ2-5; 11 nucleotides line up with TRBD2. The read ends 4 residues shy of where the CDR3 ends; the end is completed using the germline J gene. Per germline, CDR1 NSQYPW and CDR2 LRSPGD (reference sequence). The ends lost 0 bases at V and 0 bases at J; junction bases unmatched: 5. The CDR3 is 18 residues long.

About this clone itself: The gene symbols are mouse symbols. The CDR3 end falls 4 residues outside the read, so it is completed with the germline J gene. V and J are TRBV13-1 and TRBJ2-1; D ambiguous. V lost 0 bases and J lost 4, with 5 bases in between. CDR1 is NSHNY and CDR2 is SYGAGN in the germline V gene. The CDR3 loop spans 13 amino acids. The part of the CDR3 DNA that was read is TGTGCCAGCAGTGATGACCAGTATGCT. Amino acid sequence: CASSDDQYA. In full, the CDR3 is CASSDDQYAEQFF.

Concerning this clone itself: Gene names are the mouse ones. The covered CDR3 bases are TGTGCCAGCGGACAGGGGGGAGGGGCAGAA. Translated: CASGQGGGAE. The CDR3 reads in full as CASGQGGGAETLYF. The genes are TRBV13-2 and TRBJ2-3; 8 bases fit TRBD1. The read gets to within 4 residues of the CDR3 end, and the germline J gene fills in the rest. From germline, CDR1 is NNHNN and CDR2 SYGAGS (reference sequence). J gave up 3 bases and V 5 bases, and 5 bases lay outside the gene matches. CDR3 size: 14 residues.

This clone has only a few counts. Germline and genes: mouse. The read ends 4 residues early relative to the CDR3; the germline J gene fills the gap. The rearrangement links TRBV13-3 to TRBJ2-4; TRBD1 aligns across 8 bases. CDR3 length equals 14 residues. CDR1 is NNHDY and CDR2 is SYVADS in the germline V gene. The CDR3 DNA, read in part, is TGTGCCAGCAGGGGACAGGCGGAGCGGAAC. This encodes CASRGQAERN. The entire CDR3 reads CASRGQAERNTLYF.

Points on this clone: Genes and germline are mouse. The read falls 4 residues short of the CDR3 end, and the missing part is taken from the germline J gene. Different DNA sequences within this sample yield the same CDR3. This chain connects TRBV19 to TRBJ1-1; 7 nucleotides match TRBD1. Trimming at V came to 2 bases and at J to 0 bases, leaving 1 base not matched to a gene. Germline V CDR1 and CDR2: FNHDT, SITEND (reference sequence). The CDR3 has 14 amino acids. CDR3 residues: CASSMGQPNTEVFF. The DNA read from the CDR3 is TGTGCCAGCAGTATGGGACAGCCAAACACA.

This clone has only a few counts. Genes here carry mouse names. Sequencing ends 4 residues short of the CDR3 end; the germline J gene provides the rest. This chain joins TRBV1 and TRBJ1-1; 7 bases are shared with TRBD1. The germline V gene encodes CDR1 NSQYPW and CDR2 LRSPGD (reference sequence). The CDR3 contains 15 residues. Germline trimming cut 3 bases from V and 0 bases from J; bases unmatched to any gene: 4. The CDR3 protein is CTCSAPTGSNTEVFF. The sequenced part of the CDR3 DNA is TGCACCTGCAGTGCCCCGACAGGGTCAAACACA.

The sample holds a few counts of this clone. Germline and genes: mouse. The sequence runs out 4 residues before the end of the CDR3; the remainder is reconstructed from the germline J gene. The rearrangement uses TRBV13-1 and TRBJ2-2; TRBD1 matches 7 bases. Trimming at V came to 3 bases and at J to 0 bases, leaving 5 bases not matched to a gene. The CDR3 spans 16 residues. From germline, CDR1 is NSHNY and CDR2 SYGAGN. CDR3 bases read: TGTGCCAGCAGTGGACCGGGACAGTCAAACACCGGG. Encoded protein: CASSGPGQSNTG. The entire CDR3 is CASSGPGQSNTGQLYF.

Comment on this clone: These gene names are mouse names. The CDR3 end is not reached by the read, which stops 4 residues before it; the germline J gene fills it in. Other DNA sequences in the same sample also yield this CDR3. The chain combines TRBV13-3 with TRBJ2-4; D perhaps matches TRBD1 (6 bases). The CDR3 spans 14 residues. Germline assignment: CDR1 NNHDY and CDR2 SYVADS. V shed 3 bases and J shed 3 bases, with 11 bases lying between them. This CDR3 is CASSVTGGQNTLYF. The part of the CDR3 DNA that was read is TGTGCCAGCAGTGTGACAGGAGGACAAAAC.

This clone was seen only a few times. The germline and genes are mouse ones. The missing CDR3 end, 4 residues past where the read stops, is filled in from the germline J gene. The rearrangement links TRBV1 to TRBJ2-2; tentative D call: TRBD1 (7 bases). Germline loops: CDR1 NSQYPW, CDR2 LRSPGD (reference sequence). V shed 1 base and J shed 2 bases, with 11 bases lying between them. This CDR3 comprises 16 residues. CDR3 DNA (partial): TGCACCTGCAGTGCAGTGGTAGGGGGCAACACCGGG. This gives the protein CTCSAVVGGNTG. In full, the CDR3 reads CTCSAVVGGNTGQLYF.

A note on this clone: The gene symbols are mouse symbols. Coverage ceases 4 residues before the CDR3 finishes, and the germline J gene fills in the end. The chain has TRBV19 and TRBJ2-3; 12 bases match TRBD2. The V segment lost 4 bases and the J segment 0 bases; nucleotides outside the gene matches: 6. CDR3 length equals 17 residues. CDR1 and CDR2 from the germline V gene are FNHDT and SITEND (reference sequence). CDR3 sequence reads: CASSPDWGGNSAETLYF. The CDR3 DNA, read in part, is TGTGCCAGCAGTCCGGACTGGGGGGGAAATAGTGCAGAA.

A word on this clone: Gene names follow the mouse nomenclature. The CDR3 extends 4 residues past the end of the read, so its final part is completed from the germline J gene. The V and J genes are TRBV13-1 and TRBJ2-7; D might be TRBD1 (6 bases). The CDR3 covers 15 residues. Trimming cost V 2 bases and J 0 bases, with 12 bases left between them. Germline CDR1 and CDR2: NSHNY and SYGAGN. The covered CDR3 bases are TGTGCCAGCAGTGAGCCGGGACAAAGCTCCTAT. It is translated as CASSEPGQSSY. The whole CDR3 protein is CASSEPGQSSYEQYF.

With regard to this clone: The genes and germline here are from mouse. Read coverage stops 4 residues before the CDR3 terminus; the germline J gene supplies the remainder. This chain joins TRBV16 and TRBJ1-2; perhaps TRBD1 as D (6 bases). CDR1 and CDR2 (germline): SGHSA, FRNQAP. The CDR3 contains 18 residues. With 2 bases removed from V and 0 bases from J, the gap between germline ends came to 19 bases. CDR3 bases read: TGTGCAAGCAGCTTACGGGACAAAAATTCCTTTGCAAACTCC. Protein: CASSLRDKNSFANS. The entire CDR3 protein is CASSLRDKNSFANSDYTF.

The table lists this clone with a few counts. Germline and genes here are mouse. The read terminates 4 residues ahead of where the CDR3 ends, so the germline J gene completes it. This chain connects TRBV13-3 to TRBJ2-5; the match to TRBD1 covers 9 bases. Germline V lookup: CDR1 NNHDY, CDR2 SYVADS. The CDR3 runs to 14 residues. CDR3 region: CASSDGDRVDTQYF. The sequenced part of the CDR3 DNA is TGTGCCAGCAGTGATGGGGACAGGGTGGAC.

The table lists this clone with a few counts. The gene names here belong to mouse. Coverage ceases 4 residues before the CDR3 finishes, and the germline J gene fills in the end. The chain recombines TRBV13-1 with TRBJ2-5; D possibly corresponds to TRBD2 (7 bases). The CDR3 has 17 amino acids. Looked up from germline, CDR1 is NSHNY and CDR2 is SYGAGN. Trimming removed 0 bases from V and 3 bases from J, with 17 bases in between. The sequenced CDR3 bases are TGTGCCAGCAGTGATGGGGGACGGGGGGCGCGACAAGAC. Residues: CASSDGGRGARQD. The whole CDR3 reads CASSDGGRGARQDTQYF.

There are a few counts of this clone. Mouse gene names apply. This CDR3 is CASSERGAYEQYF. The covered CDR3 bases are TGTGCCAGCAGTGAACGGGGGGCCTAT. The V call is TRBV13-1, the J call TRBJ2-7, with a weak D call TRBD2 (6 bases). The read falls 4 residues short of the CDR3 end, and the missing part is taken from the germline J gene. Germline V CDR1 and CDR2: NSHNY, SYGAGN. This CDR3 has 13 amino acids. The V end was cut by 2 bases, the J end by 2 bases, with 8 bases between.